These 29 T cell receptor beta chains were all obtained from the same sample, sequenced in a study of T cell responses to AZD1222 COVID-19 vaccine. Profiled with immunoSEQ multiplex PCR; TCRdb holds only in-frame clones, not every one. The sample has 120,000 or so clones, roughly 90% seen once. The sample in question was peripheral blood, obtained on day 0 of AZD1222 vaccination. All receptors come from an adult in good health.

The CDR3: CASSLGTRVGETQYF. CDR3 DNA sequence: TGCGCCAGCAGCTTGGGGACCAGGGTAGGGGAGACCCAGTACTTC. The gene calls are TRBV5-1 and TRBJ2-5, with D possibly TRBD1 on 5 matching bases. This CDR3 contains 15 residues. Trimming shortened V by 0 bases and J by 5 bases, and 14 bases separated the two germline ends. Germline V gene lookup returns CDR1 SGHRS and CDR2 YFSETQ.

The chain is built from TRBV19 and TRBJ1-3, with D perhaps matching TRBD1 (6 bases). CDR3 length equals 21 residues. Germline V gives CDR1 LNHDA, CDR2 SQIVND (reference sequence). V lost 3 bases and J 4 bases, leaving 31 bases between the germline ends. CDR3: CASSIIGGRGGQPIGGNTIYF. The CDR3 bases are TGTGCCAGTAGTATCATTGGGGGCCGTGGGGGGCAGCCGATCGGAGGAAACACCATATATTTT.

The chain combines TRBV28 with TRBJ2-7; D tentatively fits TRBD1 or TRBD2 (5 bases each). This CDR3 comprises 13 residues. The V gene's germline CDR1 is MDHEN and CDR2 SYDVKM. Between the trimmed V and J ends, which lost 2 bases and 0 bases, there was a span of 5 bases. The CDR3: CASSLGGSYEQYF. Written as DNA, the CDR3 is TGTGCCAGCAGTTTAGGGGGCTCCTACGAGCAGTACTTC. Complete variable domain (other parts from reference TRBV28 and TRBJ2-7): DVKVTQSSRYLVKRTGEKVFLECVQDMDHENMFWYRQDPGLGLRLIYFSYDVKMKEKGDIPEGYSVSREKKERFSLILESASTNQTSMYLCASSLGGSYEQYFGPGTRLTVT.

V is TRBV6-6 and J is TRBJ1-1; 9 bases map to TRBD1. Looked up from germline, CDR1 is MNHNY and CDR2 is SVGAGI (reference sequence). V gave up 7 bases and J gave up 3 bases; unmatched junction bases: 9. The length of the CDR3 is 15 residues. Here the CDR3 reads CASKTQTGGDTEAFF. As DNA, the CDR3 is TGTGCCAGCAAGACCCAGACAGGGGGGGACACTGAAGCTTTCTTT.

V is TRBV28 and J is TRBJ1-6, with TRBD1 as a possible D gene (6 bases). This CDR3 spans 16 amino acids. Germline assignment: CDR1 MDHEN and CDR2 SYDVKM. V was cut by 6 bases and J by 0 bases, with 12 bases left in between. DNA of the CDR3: TGTGCCAGCAGATCCGACAGGAGCTCCTATAATTCACCCCTCCACTTT. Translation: CASRSDRSSYNSPLHF.

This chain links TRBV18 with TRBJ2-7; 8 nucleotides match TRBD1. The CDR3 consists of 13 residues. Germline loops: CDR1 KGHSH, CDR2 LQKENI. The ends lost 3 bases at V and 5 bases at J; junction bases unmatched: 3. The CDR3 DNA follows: TGTGCCAGCTCACCCTCGACAGGGGACGAGCAGTACTTC. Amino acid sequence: CASSPSTGDEQYF.

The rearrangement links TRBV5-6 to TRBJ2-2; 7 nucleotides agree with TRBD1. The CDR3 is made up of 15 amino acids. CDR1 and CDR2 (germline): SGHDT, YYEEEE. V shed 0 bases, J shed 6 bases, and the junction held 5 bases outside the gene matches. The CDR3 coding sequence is TGTGCCAGCAGCTTGGAAAGGGGGCTTTCCGGGGAGCTGTTTTTT. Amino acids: CASSLERGLSGELFF.

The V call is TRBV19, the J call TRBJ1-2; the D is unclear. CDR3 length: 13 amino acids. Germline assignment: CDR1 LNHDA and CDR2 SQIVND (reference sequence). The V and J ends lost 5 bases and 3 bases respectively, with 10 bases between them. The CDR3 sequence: CASSWEEYYGYTF. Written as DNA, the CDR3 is TGTGCCAGTAGTTGGGAGGAGTACTATGGCTACACCTTC. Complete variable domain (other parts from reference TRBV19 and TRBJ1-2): DGGITQSPKYLFRKEGQNVTLSCEQNLNHDAMYWYRQDPGQGLRLIYYSQIVNDFQKGDIAEGYSVSREKKESFPLTVTSAQKNPTAFYLCASSWEEYYGYTFGSGTRLTVV.

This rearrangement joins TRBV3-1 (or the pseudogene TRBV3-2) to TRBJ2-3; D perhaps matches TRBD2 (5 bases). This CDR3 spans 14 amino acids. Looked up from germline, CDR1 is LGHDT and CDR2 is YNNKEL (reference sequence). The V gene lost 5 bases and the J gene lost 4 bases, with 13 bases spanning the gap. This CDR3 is CASSWPGLSDTQYF. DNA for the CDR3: TGTGCCAGCAGCTGGCCGGGGTTGTCAGATACGCAGTATTTT.

The CDR3 loop is CATSRERRSGEKLFF. DNA of the CDR3: TGTGCCACCAGCAGAGAACGCCGGAGTGGTGAAAAACTGTTTTTT. J is TRBJ1-4 and V is TRBV15, with D hard to call. Germline values: CDR1 LNHNV, CDR2 YYDKDF (reference sequence). Trimming took off 0 bases at V and 7 bases at J, with 12 bases between the two ends. This CDR3 comprises 15 residues.

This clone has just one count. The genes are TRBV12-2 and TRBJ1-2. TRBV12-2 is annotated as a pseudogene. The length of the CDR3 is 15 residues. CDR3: CASRLAGSKGYGYTF. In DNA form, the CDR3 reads TGTGCAAGTCGCTTAGCGGGGTCAAAAGGGTATGGCTACACCTTC.

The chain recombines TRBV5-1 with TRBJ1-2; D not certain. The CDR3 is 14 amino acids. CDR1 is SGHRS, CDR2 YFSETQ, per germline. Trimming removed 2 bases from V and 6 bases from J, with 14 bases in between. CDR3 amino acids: CASSLESLYNGYTF. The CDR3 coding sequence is TGCGCCAGCAGCTTAGAGAGTTTGTATAATGGCTACACCTTC.

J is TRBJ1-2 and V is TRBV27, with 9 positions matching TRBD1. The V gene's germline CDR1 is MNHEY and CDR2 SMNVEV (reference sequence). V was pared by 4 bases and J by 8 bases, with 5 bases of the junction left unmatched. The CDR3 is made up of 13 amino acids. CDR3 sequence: CASSSQGAWGYTF. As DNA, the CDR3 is TGTGCCAGCAGTTCACAGGGGGCGTGGGGCTACACCTTC.

CDR3 amino acids: CASSLDNEQFF. As DNA, the CDR3 is TGTGCCAGCAGCCTTGACAATGAGCAGTTCTTC. The rearrangement uses TRBV3-1 (or the pseudogene TRBV3-2) and TRBJ2-1; D remains unclear. Trimming removed 4 bases from V and 5 bases from J, with 3 bases in between. The CDR3 has 11 residues. Per germline, CDR1 LGHDT and CDR2 YNNKEL (reference sequence).

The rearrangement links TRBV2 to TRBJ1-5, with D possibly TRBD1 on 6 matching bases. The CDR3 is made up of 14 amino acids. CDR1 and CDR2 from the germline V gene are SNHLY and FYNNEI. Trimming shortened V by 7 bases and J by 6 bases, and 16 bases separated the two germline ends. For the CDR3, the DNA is TGTGCCAGCATGGGAGGGGGTTCGGGTCAGCCCCAGCATTTT. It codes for CASMGGGSGQPQHF.

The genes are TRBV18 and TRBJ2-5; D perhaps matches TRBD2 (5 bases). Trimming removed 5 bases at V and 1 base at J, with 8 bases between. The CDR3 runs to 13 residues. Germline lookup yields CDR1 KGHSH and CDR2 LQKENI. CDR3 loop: CASSLDFQETQYF. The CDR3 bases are TGTGCCAGCTCATTGGACTTCCAAGAGACCCAGTACTTC.

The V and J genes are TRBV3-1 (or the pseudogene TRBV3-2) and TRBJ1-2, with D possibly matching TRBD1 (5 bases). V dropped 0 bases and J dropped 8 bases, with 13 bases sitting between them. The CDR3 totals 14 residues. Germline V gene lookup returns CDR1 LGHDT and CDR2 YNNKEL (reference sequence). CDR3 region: CASSQDGTSQGYTF. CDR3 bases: TGTGCCAGCAGCCAAGATGGGACCAGCCAGGGCTACACCTTC.

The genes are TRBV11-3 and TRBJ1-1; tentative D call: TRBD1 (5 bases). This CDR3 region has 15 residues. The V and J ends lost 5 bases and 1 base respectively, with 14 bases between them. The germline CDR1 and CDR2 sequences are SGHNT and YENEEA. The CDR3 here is CASSPGLGGNTEAFF. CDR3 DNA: TGTGCCAGCAGCCCGGGACTTGGGGGGAACACTGAAGCTTTCTTT. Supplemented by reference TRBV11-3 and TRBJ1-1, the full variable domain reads EAGVVQSPRYKIIEKKQPVAFWCNPISGHNTLYWYLQNLGQGPELLIRYENEEAVDDSQLPKDRFSAERLKGVDSTLKIQPAELGDSAVYLCASSPGLGGNTEAFFGQGTRLTVV.

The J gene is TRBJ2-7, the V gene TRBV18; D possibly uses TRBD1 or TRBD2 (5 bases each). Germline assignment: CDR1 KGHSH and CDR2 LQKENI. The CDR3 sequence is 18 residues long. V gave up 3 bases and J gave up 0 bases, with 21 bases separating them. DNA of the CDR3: TGTGCCAGCTCACCGAACCAACCTGTCGGGACCTACTCCTACGAGCAGTACTTC. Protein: CASSPNQPVGTYSYEQYF.

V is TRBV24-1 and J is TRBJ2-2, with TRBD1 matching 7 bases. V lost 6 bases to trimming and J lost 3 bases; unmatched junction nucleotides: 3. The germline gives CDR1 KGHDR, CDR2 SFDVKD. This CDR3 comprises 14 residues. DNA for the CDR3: TGTGCCACCAGTCAGGGGGACCACACCGGGGAGCTGTTTTTT. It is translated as CATSQGDHTGELFF.

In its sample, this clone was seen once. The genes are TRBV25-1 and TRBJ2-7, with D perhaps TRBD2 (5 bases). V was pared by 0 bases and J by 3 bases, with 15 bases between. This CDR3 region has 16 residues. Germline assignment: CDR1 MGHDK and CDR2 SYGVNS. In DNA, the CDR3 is TGTGCCAGCAGTGAATACCCTCCACGGGGTATCTACGAGCAGTACTTC. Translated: CASSEYPPRGIYEQYF.

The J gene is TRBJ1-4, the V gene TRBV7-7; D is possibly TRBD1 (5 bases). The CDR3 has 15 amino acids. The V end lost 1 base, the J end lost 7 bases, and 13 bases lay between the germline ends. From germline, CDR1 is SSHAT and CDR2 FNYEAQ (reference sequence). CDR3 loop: CASSLEEGPGEKLFF. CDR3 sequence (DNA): TGTGCCAGCAGCTTAGAAGAGGGGCCCGGTGAAAAACTGTTTTTT.

CDR3 region: CASISSVGETQYF. Here the CDR3 DNA reads TGCGCCAGCATTTCTAGCGTGGGAGAGACCCAGTACTTC. J is TRBJ2-5 and V is TRBV5-1, with D perhaps TRBD2 (6 bases). Germline V lookup: CDR1 SGHRS, CDR2 YFSETQ. The length of the CDR3 is 13 residues. V was cut by 6 bases and J by 4 bases, with 13 bases left in between.

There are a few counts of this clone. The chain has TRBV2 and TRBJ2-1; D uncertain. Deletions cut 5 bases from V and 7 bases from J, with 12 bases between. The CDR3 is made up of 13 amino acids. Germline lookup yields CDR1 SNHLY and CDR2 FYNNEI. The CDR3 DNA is TGTGCCAGCAGTTATGGCCCCCCGAATGAGCAGTTCTTC. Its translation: CASSYGPPNEQFF.

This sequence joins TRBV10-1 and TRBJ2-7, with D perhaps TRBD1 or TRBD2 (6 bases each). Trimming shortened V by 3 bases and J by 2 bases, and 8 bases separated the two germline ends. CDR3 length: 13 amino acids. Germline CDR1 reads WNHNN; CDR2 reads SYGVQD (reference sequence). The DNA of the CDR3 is TGCGCCAGCAGTGACGGGGGCCCCTACGAGCAGTACTTC. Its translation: CASSDGGPYEQYF.

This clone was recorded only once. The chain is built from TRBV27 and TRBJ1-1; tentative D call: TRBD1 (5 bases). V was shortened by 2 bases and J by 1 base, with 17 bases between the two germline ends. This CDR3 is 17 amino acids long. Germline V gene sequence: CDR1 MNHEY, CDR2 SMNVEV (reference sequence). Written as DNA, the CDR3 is TGTGCCAGCAGTTTAAGGCGCCGCGGTGGACAGAACACTGAAGCTTTCTTT. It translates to CASSLRRRGGQNTEAFF.

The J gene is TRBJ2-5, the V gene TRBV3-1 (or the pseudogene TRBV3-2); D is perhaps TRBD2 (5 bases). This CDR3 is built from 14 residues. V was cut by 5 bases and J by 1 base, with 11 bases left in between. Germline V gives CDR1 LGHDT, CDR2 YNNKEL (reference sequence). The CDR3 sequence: CASSDQDFQETQYF. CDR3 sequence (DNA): TGTGCCAGCAGCGATCAGGACTTCCAAGAGACCCAGTACTTC.

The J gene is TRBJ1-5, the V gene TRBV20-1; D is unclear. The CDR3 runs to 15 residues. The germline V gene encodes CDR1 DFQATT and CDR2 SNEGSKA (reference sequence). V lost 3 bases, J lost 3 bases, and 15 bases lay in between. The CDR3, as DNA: TGCAGTGCTAGTCCCCGGCGGGTTCCCAATCAGCCCCAGCATTTT. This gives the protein CSASPRRVPNQPQHF.

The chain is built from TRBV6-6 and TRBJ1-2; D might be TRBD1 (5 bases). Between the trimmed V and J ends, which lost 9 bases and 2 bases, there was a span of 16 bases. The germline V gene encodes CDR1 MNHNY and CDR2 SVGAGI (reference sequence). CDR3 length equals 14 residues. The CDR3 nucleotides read TGTGCCAGTACCGTCAGGGTTGGAAACTATGGCTACACCTTC. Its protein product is CASTVRVGNYGYTF.